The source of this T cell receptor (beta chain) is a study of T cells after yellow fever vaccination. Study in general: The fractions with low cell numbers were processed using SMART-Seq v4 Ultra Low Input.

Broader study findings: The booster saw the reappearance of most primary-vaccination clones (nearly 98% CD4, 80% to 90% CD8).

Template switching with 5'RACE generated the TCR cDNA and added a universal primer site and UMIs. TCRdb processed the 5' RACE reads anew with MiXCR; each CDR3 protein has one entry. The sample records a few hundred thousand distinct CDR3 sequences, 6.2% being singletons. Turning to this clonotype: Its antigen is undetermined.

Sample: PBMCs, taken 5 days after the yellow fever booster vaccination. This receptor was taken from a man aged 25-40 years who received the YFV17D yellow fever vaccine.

Written as DNA, the CDR3 is TGCAGCGTAGCGACAGCCTACGAGCAGTACTTC. This translates into CSVATAYEQYF. V is TRBV29-1 and J is TRBJ2-7; D perhaps matches TRBD1 (5 bases). Germline V gene sequence: CDR1 SQVTM, CDR2 ANQGSEA. V lost 6 bases and J lost 2, with 8 bases in between. The CDR3 has 11 amino acids.